The clone carrying this T cell receptor (beta chain) was recorded many times. The library was built for alpha chains, so this beta chain is an off-target read and its size means little. This specimen belongs to a study of spatial heterogeneity in lung cancer. Each CDR3 protein is one row after TCRdb ran MiXCR on the 5' RACE reads. In the table there are roughly 10,000 distinct CDR3 sequences, roughly 6.2% of which are singletons. Time point defined: sample taken at primary tumor resection. The authors sequenced whole RNA from tumor, nontumor lung or frozen PBMC without sorting. The CDR3 runs to 10 residues. Trimming left V 8 bases short and J 0 bases short, with 4 bases between. Germline V gene sequence: CDR1 SQVTM, CDR2 ANQGSEA.

The clonotype comes from a male donor with early-stage non-small cell lung cancer. The rearrangement links TRBV29-1 to TRBJ2-5; the D is unclear. Sample: PBMCs, taken at surgery. The CDR3 DNA reads as TGCAGCTCGGACCAAGAGACCCAGTACTTC. Protein: CSSDQETQYF. Full variable domain (remainder filled in from reference TRBV29-1 and TRBJ2-5): SAVISQKPSRDICQRGTSLTIQCQVDSQVTMMFWYRQQPGQSLTLIATANQGSEATYESGFVIDKFPISRPNLTFSTLTVSNMSPEDSSIYLCSSDQETQYFGPGTRLLVL.